The clone carrying this TCR beta chain was found a few times. What it recognizes is unknown. CDR3 length: 15 amino acids. V gave up 1 base and J gave up 1 base, with 10 bases separating them. Germline lookup yields CDR1 ENHRY and CDR2 SYGVKD. This record belongs to a study of blood T cells in healthy people across ages. Alongside a J-beta primer mix, a sample-barcoded 5' primer served in a second PCR lasting roughly 7 to 11 cycles. TCRdb ran MiXCR on the 5' RACE reads and lists one entry per CDR3 protein. The table has some 690,000 distinct CDR3 sequences, 22% seen once. Findings and limits, study-wide: Estimated diversity, derived from one million T cells, was regarded as an underestimate. The unsorted PBMCs prevented any conclusive comparison of naive versus antigen-experienced cells.

The sequencing input was blood. The gene calls are TRBV10-3 and TRBJ2-5, with unresolved D. This sequence originates from a man between 65 and 85 years old in good health. The DNA of the CDR3 is TGTGCCATCAGTGAGTTTGGCAGTAGCCAAGAGACCCAGTACTTC. This codes for CAISEFGSSQETQYF.